This is a list of T cell receptor beta chains from one sample in a study of blood T cell repertoires in COVID-19. Generated by immunoSEQ multiplex PCR, the TCRdb table keeps only in-frame clones and is missing some. The sample has about 190,000 clones, 85% to 90% seen once. Sequenced material: peripheral blood. The source of these receptors is a man aged 35 to 55 with active or convalescent COVID-19. Each CDR3 is given with its conserved first and last residue. A D gene is named only where the DNA matches it firmly. Size is stated for part of the rows, as once, few or many counts, or as a class when the clone is expanded.

TRBD1	TRBV27	TRBJ2-2	NA	TGTGCCAGCAGTTGGGGACAGGGGGTCACCGGGGAGCTGTTTTTT	CASSWGQGVTGELFF
NA	TRBV28	TRBJ1-5	NA	TGTGCCAGCAGCCTCAGAGAGGATTATAGCAATCAGCCCCAGCATTTT	CASSLREDYSNQPQHF
NA	TRBV5-1	TRBJ2-3	NA	TGCGCCAGCAGCTTGTTGTCCCAGCGGAGGTACACAGATACGCAGTATTTT	CASSLLSQRRYTDTQYF
NA	TRBV11-2	TRBJ1-1	few	TGTGCCAGCAGCTTAGGGCCGAACACTGAAGCTTTCTTT	CASSLGPNTEAFF
NA	TRBV11-3	TRBJ2-2	once	TGTGCCAGCAGCCCCACAGTCGTCGGGGAGCTGTTTTTT	CASSPTVVGELFF
NA	TRBV5-5	TRBJ2-7	NA	TGTGCCAGCAGCTTGCCAGGGCCCTACGAGCAGTACTTC	CASSLPGPYEQYF
TRBD1	TRBV7-8	TRBJ1-5	NA	TGTGCCAGCAGCTCAAAGGGACAGGGAAATCAGCCCCAGCATTTT	CASSSKGQGNQPQHF
TRBD1	TRBV2	TRBJ1-4	few	TGTGCCAGCAGGGACAGGGGGCTACCTAATGAAAAACTGTTTTTT	CASRDRGLPNEKLFF
NA	TRBV2	TRBJ1-5	few	TGTGCCAGCACTCCAGGAAATCAGCCCCAGCATTTT	CASTPGNQPQHF
NA	TRBV10-3	TRBJ2-3	NA	TGTGCCATCAGTGAGTCGTCGGGAAAAAGCACAGATACGCAGTATTTT	CAISESSGKSTDTQYF
TRBD1	TRBV2	TRBJ1-1	NA	TGTGCCAGCAGAGCAGGGGGCGCGGGAGCTTTCTTT	CASRAGGAGAFF
NA	TRBV29-1	TRBJ1-2	few	TGCAGCGTTGAAGAGTCACATGGGCTTGGCTACACCTTC	CSVEESHGLGYTF
NA	TRBV2	TRBJ2-7	NA	TGTGCCAGCAGTGCTGTCAGTGTTTCCTACGAGCAGTACTTC	CASSAVSVSYEQYF
TRBD1	TRBV5-1	TRBJ2-3	NA	TGCGCCAGCAGCTTTCGGCAGGGGGCAGATACGCAGTATTTT	CASSFRQGADTQYF
TRBD2	TRBV5-1	TRBJ2-7	once	TGCGCCAGCAGCTTGCTGACTAGCGGGAACTACGAGCAGTACTTC	CASSLLTSGNYEQYF
TRBD1	TRBV19	TRBJ1-5	NA	TGTGCCAGTAGACCGGGACAGGGGGATTTGGGCAATCAGCCCCAGCATTTT	CASRPGQGDLGNQPQHF
TRBD2	TRBV5-5	TRBJ2-7	NA	TGTGCCAGCAGTCCGGGACTAGCTCGGGAGCAGTACTTC	CASSPGLAREQYF
NA	TRBV4-2	TRBJ1-4	NA	TGTGCCAGCAGCCAACTGTCTGCAACTAATGAAAAACTGTTTTTT	CASSQLSATNEKLFF
TRBD2	TRBV5-1	TRBJ2-1	once	TGCGCCAGCAGCGGGACTAGCGGGAGCTATGAGCAGTTCTTC	CASSGTSGSYEQFF
NA	TRBV5-1	TRBJ1-1	few	TGCGCCAGCAGCTTCGCCTGGGTCGGGGGCACTGAAGCTTTCTTT	CASSFAWVGGTEAFF
TRBD1	TRBV5-6	TRBJ2-3	NA	TGTGCCAGCAGCTTCCGGGACAGACGCACAGATACGCAGTATTTT	CASSFRDRRTDTQYF
NA	TRBV28	TRBJ1-5	NA	TGTGCCAGCAGTTCCTATAGCAATCAGCCCCAGCATTTT	CASSSYSNQPQHF
TRBD1	TRBV5-1	TRBJ1-6	NA	TGCGCCAGCAGCTTGGTATCCTGGACAGGGGTAGCTTCACCCCTCCACTTT	CASSLVSWTGVASPLHF
TRBD2	TRBV5-1	TRBJ2-1	NA	TGCGCCAGCAGCTTGGGTGGGAGGGCCGGTGGTGAGCAGTTCTTC	CASSLGGRAGGEQFF
TRBD1	TRBV6-2/TRBV6-3	TRBJ2-7	NA	TGTGCCAGCAGTCCCCCCGGGCTACAGGGGACCTACGAGCAGTACTTC	CASSPPGLQGTYEQYF
NA	TRBV3-1/TRBV3-2	TRBJ2-5	NA	TGTGCCAGCAGCCAAGTCATAGAGACCCAGTACTTC	CASSQVIETQYF